This entry features one T cell receptor (beta chain) sequence. Its specific antigen is unknown. Base qualities are not at hand, and no much larger clone is one base apart. The data stem from a study of cytomegalovirus exposure and HLA in healthy donors (dated by TCRdb to about 2017). Regarding the research as a whole: An earlier analysis of approximately 640 of the donors reported 250 to 300 Gb of sequence data and some 120 million unique TCR beta sequences from 150 million to 200 million T cells. An early release that covered around 590 HLA-typed donors contained around 300 gigabases of sequencing data and 70 million to 100 million unique TCR sequences. Of the 300 to 500 genotyped donors, 65% to 90% were placed in the genetic ancestry cluster associated with self-reported Caucasian donors. The study was designed to test whether signatures of past pathogen exposure could be identified by cataloging public T cell receptors. The study used immunosequencing to profile the T cell repertoires of some 600 subjects and linked those repertoires to cytomegalovirus serostatus. A separate validation cohort of about 110 different subjects was used in addition to the roughly 670-subject first cohort. To predict cytomegalovirus infection status, the study brought together high-throughput TCR immunosequencing, statistical association of individual TCRs with disease status, and machine learning. In a later analysis, previously published TCR beta repertoires from 666 donors were re-analyzed and high-resolution HLA genotyping was added so that TCR occurrence patterns could be studied. Rather than using new phenotypic data, the later analysis identified candidate immune exposures from TCR beta sequences and from how often those sequences occurred across donors. An earlier analysis of approximately 580 of the donors used high-throughput TCR beta sequencing to judge whether each TCR beta V gene segment behaved as functional or pseudogenic. Donor age, sex, ethnicity and CMV serostatus were collected together with the repertoire data. A later genetic analysis took genome-wide SNP genotypes for about 60% of the roughly 670 donors and used that subset as a discovery cohort. All discovery cohort repertoires had been generated on a single sequencing platform. Both class I and class II loci were covered by HLA typing, at four-digit resolution. The number of donors typed differed by locus, with roughly 620-640 for A, B, C, DRB1 and DQB1, around 520 for DQA1, approximately 580 for DPA1, and under 490 for DPB1. Because of strong linkage in the cohort, five DR-DQ haplotypes were treated as single units for association and clustering. Among 350 to 400 genotyped donors of the cohort, an average of approximately 240,000 unique TCR beta nucleotide sequences were sequenced per donor, 15% to 20% of them non-productive.

Beyond this particular receptor, the publication reports: Linkage disequilibrium might explain the correlated functional status among segregating V segments, but an unknown experimental factor could not be ruled out. A later analysis associated approximately 17,000 TCR beta sequences with specific HLA alleles at a false discovery rate of 0.05. A later analysis found that most CMV-associated TCR beta chains appeared HLA-restricted, with HLA associations seemingly driven largely by CMV exposure. Most TCR sequences were observed very rarely across donors, whereas some public TCRs were present in many individuals. Broadly in line with IMGT annotations, most TCR beta V segments showed up in productive rearrangements about 87% or about 30% of the time in an earlier analysis of several hundred of the donors. The presence/absence analyses assumed that sequencing depth was roughly uniform across donors, and that assumption may not be true. A further reported finding was that TCR beta sequences accurately predicted the HLA-A and HLA-B alleles for most subjects in the first cohort. A cluster of highly shared sequence variants was judged likely to represent a technical artifact of the sequencing pipeline. Strong co-occurrence of HLA alleles, especially DR and DQ, made assigning TCR associations to individual alleles difficult. Over 15 rarely observed V segments, including chromosome 9 orphons, were excluded from the earlier analysis of almost 600 of the donors because counts were too low. In a later genetic analysis, fewer N-insertions in productive TCRs were reported among donors in an Asian-associated ancestry cluster than the roughly 700-donor mean. This cohort had only TCR beta chains sequenced, and the lack of alpha or paired-chain data limited which features could be detected. The 87-base-pair reads could not distinguish some IMGT-functional V segments, including TRBV6-2 and TRBV6-3, so those segments were excluded. A few of the identified cytomegalovirus-associated TCR beta chains were confirmed in vitro to be specific for cytomegalovirus antigens. The authors suggested that the approach could potentially be generalized to other disease states and immunological phenotypes. A later analysis found that HLA-associated TCR beta chains were more clonally expanded and had lower generation probabilities than equally common non-associated chains. The study gave a list of 150 to 200 TCR beta chains associated with cytomegalovirus. In a later analysis, TCR association rates were found to vary across HLA loci, with the most associated TCRs seen for DRB1 alleles and the fewest for HLA-C alleles. The classifier was reported to diagnose cytomegalovirus status with high specificity and sensitivity in both the original cohort and the validation cohort. CMV serostatus was the only immune exposure information available for the cohort. Because HLA typing was unavailable for some donors at each locus, only the typed subset was used in association tests. A later analysis reported that several top co-occurrence clusters appeared linked to parvovirus B19, influenza, CMV and Epstein-Barr virus. In a later genetic analysis, a missense DCLRE1C variant was associated with V-gene and J-gene trimming of TCR beta chains, and the association was replicated in an independent cohort.

CDR1 and CDR2 are drawn from the germline V gene (reference sequence): LNHDA, SQIVND. Spanning cysteine to phenylalanine, the CDR3 consists of 14 amino acids. The read is trimmed to its CDR3 DNA, 42 bases read in frame from base 1. Trimming accounts for 3 bases at V and 1 base at J, while the number of junction bases matched to no gene is 1. Receptor amplification or capture employed the immunoSEQ multiplex PCR assay. For the multiplex PCR, a mixture combining 60 forward primers for TCR Vbeta segments and 13 reverse primers for TCR Jbeta segments was used. A multiplex PCR assay on genomic DNA amplified the CDR3 region of rearranged TCR beta genes. Amplified TCR beta libraries were sequenced as 87-base-pair reads on the Illumina HiSeq System. Concerning the study's data processing: A later analysis tallied around 87 million unique TCR beta chains across the 700 or so repertoires, and some 10 million of those chains were shared by two or more donors. Raw reads were error-corrected and collapsed into unique sequences by a nearest-neighbor algorithm in which closely related sequences were merged to remove PCR and sequencing errors. Alignment of CDR3 sequences to IMGT reference sequences was used to assign V, D and J gene segments. For a sequence to be retained, a match of at least six nucleotides to both a V gene segment and a J gene segment was required. Rearrangements were classified as productive when the CDR3 lacked stop codons and remained in frame with V and J, and all other rearrangements were classified as non-productive. CDR3 was defined according to IMGT convention as the region running from the second conserved V-encoded cysteine to the conserved J-encoded phenylalanine. Sequences without an unambiguous match to a single V gene segment were excluded from the earlier analysis of 450 to 650 of the donors. In an earlier analysis of around 590 of the donors, a V segment was called functional when productive rearrangements were above 56.7%, and segregating when the standard deviation between donors exceeded 5%. A statistical classification framework was built for diagnosing cytomegalovirus status from the catalog of TCR beta chain sequences. In a later analysis, V and J genes were assigned by comparing TCR nucleotide sequences against IMGT/GENE-DB human TR gene sequences. Using the TCRdist pipeline, a later analysis assigned CDR3 sequences along with most-parsimonious VDJ recombination scenarios. In a later analysis, each TCR beta chain was defined by its CDR3 amino acid sequence together with its V-gene family, and reads lacking a unique V-gene family were excluded. A later analysis removed roughly 590 highly shared, low-generation-probability nucleotide sequences to deal with suspected cross-contamination and a sequencing artifact. A later analysis calculated a clonal expansion index for each public chain from normalized within-repertoire ranks of inferred template counts. In a later analysis, generation probabilities were computed using a VDJ recombination model fitted to out-of-frame rearrangements, and the results were checked against IGoR. In a later analysis, TCR-TCR, TCR-HLA and TCR-CMV co-occurrence was scored with hypergeometric tests, and a repertoire-size bias correction was applied to TCR pairs. In a later analysis, false discovery rates were estimated by permuting HLA or CMV assignments 20 times. In a later analysis, co-occurring TCRs were grouped using DBSCAN, with TCRdist sequence similarity added in when clustering inside HLA-allele-positive subsets. For co-occurrence clustering, repertoires with fewer than 30,000 or more than 120,000 public chains were excluded, along with a handful of repertoires with anomalous nucleotide sharing. TCRdb limited this immuneACCESS table to in-frame rearrangements with V and J called. A share of clones is missing; checked studies link under half to unresolved V genes, and the rest is unexplained. For V, J and clone size, that table is used; D and trimming come from the DNA. Recorded for this sample are 140,000 or so clones; about 70% of them occurred a single time. About 4.1% of the sample belongs to the ten largest clones.

The cohort was made up of approximately 700 healthy bone marrow donors. All cohort members were sampled while nominally healthy, although unrecorded immune exposures were likely present. The donor was CMV seronegative and belonged to the group of over 350 seronegative cohort members. Every donor gave a peripheral blood sample, and the peripheral blood mononuclear cells from that sample were used for TCR beta sequencing. The Qiagen DNeasy Blood Extraction Kit was used to extract genomic DNA from the blood cell samples. The clonotype comes from a man aged 55 to 70 in good health and CMV-seronegative. Recombination connected TRBV19 to TRBJ2-3, with 7 bases aligning to TRBD1. Sample: PBMCs. CDR3 protein: CASSIGQGTDTQYF. The nucleotide sequence is TGTGCCAGTAGTATCGGACAGGGCACAGATACGCAGTATTTT.